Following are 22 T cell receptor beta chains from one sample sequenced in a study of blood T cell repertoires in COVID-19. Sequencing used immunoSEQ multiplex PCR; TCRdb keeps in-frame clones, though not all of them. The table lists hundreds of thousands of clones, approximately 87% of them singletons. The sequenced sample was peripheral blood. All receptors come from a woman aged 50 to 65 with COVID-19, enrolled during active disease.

The chain's CDR3 is CASSSRTGSSPYEQYF. CDR3 nucleotides: TGTGCCAGTAGTAGTCGGACAGGGTCCTCTCCCTACGAGCAGTACTTC. The J gene is TRBJ2-7, the V gene TRBV19; 8 bases agree with TRBD1. The V segment lost 4 bases and the J segment 2 bases; nucleotides outside the gene matches: 10. CDR1 LNHDA and CDR2 SQIVND come from the germline V gene (reference sequence). The CDR3 length is 16 residues.

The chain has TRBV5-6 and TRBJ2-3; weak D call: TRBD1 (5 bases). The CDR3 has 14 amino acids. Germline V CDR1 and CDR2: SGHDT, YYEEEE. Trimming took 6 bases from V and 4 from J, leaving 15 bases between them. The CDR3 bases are TGTGCCAGCATCAAGGGGATGGGTGCAGATACGCAGTATTTT. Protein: CASIKGMGADTQYF.

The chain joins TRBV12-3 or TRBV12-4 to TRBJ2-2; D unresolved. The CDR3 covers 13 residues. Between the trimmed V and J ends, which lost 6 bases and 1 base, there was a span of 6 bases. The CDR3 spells CASRYRNTGELFF. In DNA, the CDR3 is TGTGCCAGCAGGTACAGGAACACCGGGGAGCTGTTTTTT.

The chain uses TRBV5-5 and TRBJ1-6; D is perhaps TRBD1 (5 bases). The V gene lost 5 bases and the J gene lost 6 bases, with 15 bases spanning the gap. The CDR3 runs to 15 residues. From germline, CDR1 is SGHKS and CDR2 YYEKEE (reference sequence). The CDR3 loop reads CASSWGDPRNSPLHF. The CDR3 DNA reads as TGTGCCAGCAGTTGGGGCGACCCACGTAATTCACCCCTCCACTTT.

The CDR3 DNA sequence: TGCGCCAGCAGCTTGGCCTTAACGAGTTTGAACACTGAAGCTTTCTTT. It translates to CASSLALTSLNTEAFF. This chain uses TRBV5-1 with TRBJ1-1; the D is unclear. V shed 0 bases and J shed 0 bases, with 12 bases lying between them. The length of the CDR3 is 16 residues. Germline V gene data show CDR1 as SGHRS and CDR2 as YFSETQ.

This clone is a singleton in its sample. CDR3 amino acids: CASSSSRTGKEKLFF. The CDR3, as DNA: TGTGCCAGCAGCTCCTCGCGGACAGGGAAAGAAAAACTGTTTTTT. The V call is TRBV5-4, the J call TRBJ1-4, with 8 bases identical to TRBD1. The CDR3 runs 15 residues. V was pared by 3 bases and J by 8 bases, with 9 bases of the junction left unmatched. Germline CDR1 and CDR2: SGHNT and YYREEE (reference sequence).

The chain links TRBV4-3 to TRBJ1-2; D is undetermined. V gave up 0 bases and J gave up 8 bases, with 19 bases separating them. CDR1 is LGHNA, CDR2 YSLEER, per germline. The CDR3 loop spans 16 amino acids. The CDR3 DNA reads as TGCGCCAGCAGCCAAGATGTTTCGGAGGCCCTCGTGGGCTACACCTTC. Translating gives CASSQDVSEALVGYTF.

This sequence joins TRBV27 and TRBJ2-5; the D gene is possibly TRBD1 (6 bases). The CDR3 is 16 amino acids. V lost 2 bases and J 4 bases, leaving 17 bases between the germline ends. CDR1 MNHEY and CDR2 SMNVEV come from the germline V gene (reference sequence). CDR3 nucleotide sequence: TGTGCCAGCAGTTTAAGGCAGGGGATTATCGGAGAGACCCAGTACTTC. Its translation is CASSLRQGIIGETQYF.

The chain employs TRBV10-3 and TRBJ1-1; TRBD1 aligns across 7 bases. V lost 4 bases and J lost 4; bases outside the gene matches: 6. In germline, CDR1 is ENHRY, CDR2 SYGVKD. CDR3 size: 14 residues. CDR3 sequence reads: CAISGQDRPTEAFF. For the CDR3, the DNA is TGTGCCATCAGTGGGCAGGACAGGCCCACTGAAGCTTTCTTT.

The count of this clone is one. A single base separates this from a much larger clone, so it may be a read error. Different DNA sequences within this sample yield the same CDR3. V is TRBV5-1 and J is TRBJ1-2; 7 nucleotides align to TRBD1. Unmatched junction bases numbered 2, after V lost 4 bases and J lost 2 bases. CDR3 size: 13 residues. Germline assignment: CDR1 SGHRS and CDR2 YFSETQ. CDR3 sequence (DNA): TGCGCCAGCAGCCTGGGACAGAACTATGGCTACACCTTC. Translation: CASSLGQNYGYTF.

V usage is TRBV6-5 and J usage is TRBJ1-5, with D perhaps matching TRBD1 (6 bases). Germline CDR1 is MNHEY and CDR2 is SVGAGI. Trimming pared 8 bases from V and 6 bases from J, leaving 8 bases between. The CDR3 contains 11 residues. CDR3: CASGRGQPQHF. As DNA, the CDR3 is TGTGCCAGCGGCAGGGGTCAGCCCCAGCATTTT.

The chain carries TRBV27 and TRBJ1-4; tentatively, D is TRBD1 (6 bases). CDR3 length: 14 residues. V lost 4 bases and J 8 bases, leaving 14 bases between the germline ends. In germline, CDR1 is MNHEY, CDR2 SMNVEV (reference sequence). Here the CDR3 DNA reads TGTGCCAGCAGTTCACTGGGGGCAGGGGAAAAACTGTTTTTT. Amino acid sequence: CASSSLGAGEKLFF.

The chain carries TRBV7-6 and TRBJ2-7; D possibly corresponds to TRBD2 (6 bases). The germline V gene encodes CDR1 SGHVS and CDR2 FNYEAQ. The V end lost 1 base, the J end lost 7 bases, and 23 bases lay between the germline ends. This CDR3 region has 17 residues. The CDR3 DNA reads TGTGCCAGCAGCTTAGGCACGGCTGGTACTTTGGGGGGAGAGCAGTACTTC. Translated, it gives CASSLGTAGTLGGEQYF. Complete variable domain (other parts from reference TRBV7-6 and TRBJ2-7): GAGVSQSPRYKVTKRGQDVALRCDPISGHVSLYWYRQALGQGPEFLTYFNYEAQQDKSGLPNDRFSAERPEGSISTLTIQRTEQRDSAMYRCASSLGTAGTLGGEQYFGPGTRLTVT.

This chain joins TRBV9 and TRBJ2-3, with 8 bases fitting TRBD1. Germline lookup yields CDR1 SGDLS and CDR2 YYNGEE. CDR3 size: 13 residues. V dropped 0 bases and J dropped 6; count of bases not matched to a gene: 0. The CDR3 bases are TGTGCCAGCAGCGTAGGACAGGGGGATACGCAGTATTTT. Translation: CASSVGQGDTQYF.

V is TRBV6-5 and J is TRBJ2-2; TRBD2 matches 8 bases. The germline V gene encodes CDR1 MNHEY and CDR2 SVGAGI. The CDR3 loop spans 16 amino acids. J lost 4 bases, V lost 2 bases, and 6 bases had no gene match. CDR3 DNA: TGTGCCAGCAGTTACGGGACTAGTTTGGGCACCGGGGAGCTGTTTTTT. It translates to CASSYGTSLGTGELFF.

The CDR3: CATSDFGGTGSYEQFF. The CDR3 DNA sequence: TGTGCCACCAGTGATTTTGGCGGGACAGGGTCATATGAGCAGTTCTTC. V and J are TRBV24-1 and TRBJ2-1, with 9 bases fitting TRBD1. V shed 1 base and J 8 bases; nucleotides not matched to a gene: 8. CDR1 is KGHDR, CDR2 SFDVKD, per germline. The CDR3 is 16 residues long.

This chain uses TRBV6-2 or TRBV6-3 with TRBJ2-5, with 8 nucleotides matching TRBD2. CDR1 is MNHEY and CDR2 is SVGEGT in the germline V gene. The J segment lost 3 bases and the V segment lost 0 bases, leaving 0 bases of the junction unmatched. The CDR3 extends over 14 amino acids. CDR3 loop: CASSYSGLEETQYF. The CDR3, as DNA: TGTGCCAGCAGTTACTCGGGACTAGAAGAGACCCAGTACTTC.

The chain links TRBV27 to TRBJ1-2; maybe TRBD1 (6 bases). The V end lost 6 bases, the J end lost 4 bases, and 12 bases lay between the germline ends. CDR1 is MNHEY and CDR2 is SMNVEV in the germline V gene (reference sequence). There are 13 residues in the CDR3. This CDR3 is CASSGGRAYGYTF. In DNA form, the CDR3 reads TGTGCCAGCAGCGGGGGGCGCGCCTATGGCTACACCTTC.

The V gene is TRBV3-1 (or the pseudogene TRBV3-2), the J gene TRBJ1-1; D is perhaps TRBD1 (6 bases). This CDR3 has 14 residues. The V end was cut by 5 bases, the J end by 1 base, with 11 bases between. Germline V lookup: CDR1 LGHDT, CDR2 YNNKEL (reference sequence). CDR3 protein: CASSYGQRNTEAFF. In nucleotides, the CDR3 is TGTGCCAGCAGCTACGGACAGAGGAACACTGAAGCTTTCTTT.

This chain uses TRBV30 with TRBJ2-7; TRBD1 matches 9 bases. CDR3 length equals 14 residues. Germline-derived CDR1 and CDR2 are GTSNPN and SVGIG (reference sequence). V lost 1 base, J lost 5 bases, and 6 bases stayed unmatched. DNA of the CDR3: TGTGCCTGGAGTGAAGACAGGGGGGTCGACGAGCAGTACTTC. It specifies CAWSEDRGVDEQYF.

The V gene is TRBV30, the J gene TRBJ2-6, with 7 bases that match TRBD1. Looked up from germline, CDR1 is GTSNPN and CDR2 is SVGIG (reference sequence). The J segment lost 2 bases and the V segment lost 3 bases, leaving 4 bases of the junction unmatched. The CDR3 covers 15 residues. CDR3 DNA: TGTGCCTGGAGAGAACAGGGGACTGGGGCCAACGTCCTGACTTTC. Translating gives CAWREQGTGANVLTF.

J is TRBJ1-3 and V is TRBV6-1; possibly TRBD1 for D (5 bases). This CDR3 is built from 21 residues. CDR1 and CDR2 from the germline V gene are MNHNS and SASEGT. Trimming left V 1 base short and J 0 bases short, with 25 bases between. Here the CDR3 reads CASSEEGMAGFVAHSGNTIYF. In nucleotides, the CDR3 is TGTGCCAGCAGTGAAGAGGGTATGGCAGGGTTTGTTGCCCACTCTGGAAACACCATATATTTT.